Below are 9 T cell receptor beta chains sequenced from a single sample in a study of blood T cell repertoires in COVID-19. Measured with immunoSEQ multiplex PCR; TCRdb has only the in-frame clones, and not every one. The sample contains 300,000 to 350,000 clones, approximately 86% of which appear only once. The specimen sequenced was peripheral blood. These receptors came from a young man with COVID-19, enrolled during active disease.

V usage is TRBV6-2 or TRBV6-3 and J usage is TRBJ2-7; D possibly corresponds to TRBD1 (6 bases). Germline V gene lookup returns CDR1 MNHEY and CDR2 SVGEGT. CDR3 length: 13 amino acids. V was trimmed by 2 bases and J by 4 bases, leaving 9 bases between them. In DNA, the CDR3 is TGTGCCAGCAGTTACCTCAGGGGATACGAGCAGTACTTC. Its translation: CASSYLRGYEQYF.

J is TRBJ1-1 and V is TRBV4-1; 11 bases are shared with TRBD1. Germline V lookup: CDR1 MGHRA, CDR2 YSYEKL. CDR3 length: 16 residues. J lost 6 bases, V lost 1 base, and 7 bases had no gene match. For the CDR3, the DNA is TGCGCCAGCAGCCAAGTCTTCCCGGGACAGGGGGCTGAAGCTTTCTTT. Translation gives CASSQVFPGQGAEAFF.

V gene TRBV29-1 combines with J gene TRBJ2-3; TRBD2 aligns across 8 bases. Germline trimming cut 5 bases from V and 2 bases from J; bases unmatched to any gene: 6. This CDR3 comprises 14 residues. Looked up from germline, CDR1 is SQVTM and CDR2 is ANQGSEA. The CDR3 sequence: CSVRGGGSTDTQYF. The DNA of the CDR3 is TGCAGCGTTCGGGGCGGGGGGTCCACAGATACGCAGTATTTT.

The chain couples TRBV7-3 to TRBJ1-4; 9 bases are a match to TRBD1. The CDR3 has 13 residues. The V segment lost 10 bases and the J segment 8 bases; nucleotides outside the gene matches: 8. In germline, CDR1 is SGHTA, CDR2 FQGTGA. The CDR3 nucleotides read TGTGCCAACCCACAGGGGGCGGAGGAAAAACTGTTTTTT. Its protein product is CANPQGAEEKLFF. The whole variable domain, remainder taken from reference TRBV7-3 and TRBJ1-4, is GAGVSQTPSNKVTEKGKYVELRCDPISGHTALYWYRQSLGQGPEFLIYFQGTGAADDSGLPNDRFFAVRPEGSVSTLKIQRTERGDSAVYLCANPQGAEEKLFFGSGTQLSVL.

The chain employs TRBV18 and TRBJ1-3, with 7 bases that match TRBD1. V shed 6 bases, J shed 1 base, and the junction held 9 bases outside the gene matches. CDR3 length: 16 residues. Germline CDR1 KGHSH, CDR2 LQKENI. The CDR3 coding sequence is TGTGCCAGCTCGCCGGCCGACAGGGTGTCTGGAAACACCATATATTTT. This gives the protein CASSPADRVSGNTIYF.

The V and J genes are TRBV28 and TRBJ1-2; D perhaps matches TRBD1 (6 bases). Trimming removed 4 bases from V and 0 bases from J, with 12 bases in between. Germline V gene data show CDR1 as MDHEN and CDR2 as SYDVKM. The CDR3 covers 15 residues. The CDR3 nucleotides are TGTGCCAGCAGTTACGGGACAAGACCTAACTATGGCTACACCTTC. This translates into CASSYGTRPNYGYTF.

The genes are TRBV18 and TRBJ2-6; D gene uncertain. The CDR3 has 14 amino acids. CDR1 and CDR2 (germline): KGHSH, LQKENI. V shed 0 bases and J shed 4 bases, with 4 bases lying between them. The CDR3 DNA reads TGTGCCAGCTCACCACCTATCGGGGCCAACGTCCTGACTTTC. It encodes CASSPPIGANVLTF.

This clone came up once. The chain carries TRBV6-5 and TRBJ1-2, with D unresolved. CDR3 length equals 14 residues. With 0 bases removed from V and 6 bases from J, the gap between germline ends came to 11 bases. Germline assignment: CDR1 MNHEY and CDR2 SVGAGI. The DNA of the CDR3 is TGTGCCAGCAGTTACTCTGGCGGGTTTGATGGCTACACCTTC. Protein: CASSYSGGFDGYTF.

J is TRBJ1-1 and V is TRBV7-2, with TRBD1 matching over 9 bases. CDR3 length: 15 residues. CDR1 and CDR2 (germline): SGHTA, FQGNSA. V shed 8 bases, J shed 1 base, and the junction held 8 bases outside the gene matches. CDR3 sequence: CASGLQGAGNTEAFF. The CDR3 DNA sequence: TGTGCCAGCGGCCTACAGGGGGCGGGGAACACTGAAGCTTTCTTT.